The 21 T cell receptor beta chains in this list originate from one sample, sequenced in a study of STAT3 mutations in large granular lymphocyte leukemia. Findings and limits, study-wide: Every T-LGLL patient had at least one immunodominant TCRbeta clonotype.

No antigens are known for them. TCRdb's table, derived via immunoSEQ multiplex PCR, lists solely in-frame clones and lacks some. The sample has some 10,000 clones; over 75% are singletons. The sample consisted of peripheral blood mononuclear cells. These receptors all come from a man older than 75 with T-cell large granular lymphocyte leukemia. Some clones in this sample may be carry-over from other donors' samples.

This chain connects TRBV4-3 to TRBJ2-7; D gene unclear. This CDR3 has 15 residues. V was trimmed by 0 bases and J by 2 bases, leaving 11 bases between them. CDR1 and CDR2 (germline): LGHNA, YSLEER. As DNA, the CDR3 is TGCGCCAGCAGCCAAGAGGCAGGCCTTACCTACGAGCAGTACTTC. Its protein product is CASSQEAGLTYEQYF.

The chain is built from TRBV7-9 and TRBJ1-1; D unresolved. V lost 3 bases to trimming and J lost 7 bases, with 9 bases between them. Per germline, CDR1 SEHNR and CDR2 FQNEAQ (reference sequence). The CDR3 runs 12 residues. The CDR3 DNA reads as TGTGCCAGCAGCTTTAGGTCCTTTGAAGCTTTCTTT. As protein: CASSFRSFEAFF.

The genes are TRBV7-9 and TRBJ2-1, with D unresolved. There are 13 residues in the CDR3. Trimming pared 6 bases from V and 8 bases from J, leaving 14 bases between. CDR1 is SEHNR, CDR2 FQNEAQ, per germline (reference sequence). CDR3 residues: CASSRPPGYEQFF. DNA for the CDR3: TGTGCCAGCAGTCGACCCCCGGGCTATGAGCAGTTCTTC. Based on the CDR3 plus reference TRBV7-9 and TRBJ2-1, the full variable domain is DTGVSQNPRHKITKRGQNVTFRCDPISEHNRLYWYRQTLGQGPEFLTYFQNEAQLEKSRLLSDRFSAERPKGSFSTLEIQRTEQGDSAMYLCASSRPPGYEQFFGPGTRLTVL.

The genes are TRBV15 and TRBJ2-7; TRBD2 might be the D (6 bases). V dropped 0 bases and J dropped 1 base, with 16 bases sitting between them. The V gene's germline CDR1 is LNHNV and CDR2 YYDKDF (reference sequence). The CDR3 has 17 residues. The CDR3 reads CATSRERGNLRSYEQYF. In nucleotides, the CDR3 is TGTGCCACCAGCAGAGAGCGGGGAAATCTGAGGTCCTACGAGCAGTACTTC.

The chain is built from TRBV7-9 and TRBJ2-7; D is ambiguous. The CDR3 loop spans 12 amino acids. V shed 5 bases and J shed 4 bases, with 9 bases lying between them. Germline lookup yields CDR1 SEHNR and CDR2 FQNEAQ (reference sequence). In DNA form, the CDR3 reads TGTGCCAGCAGCCCTCAGGATTACGAGCAGTACTTC. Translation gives CASSPQDYEQYF.

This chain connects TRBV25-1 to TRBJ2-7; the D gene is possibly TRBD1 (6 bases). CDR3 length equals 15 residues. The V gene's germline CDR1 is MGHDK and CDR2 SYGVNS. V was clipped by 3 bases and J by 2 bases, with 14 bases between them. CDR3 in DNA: TGTGCCAGCAGTGATCAAACAGGGTTCCCCTACGAGCAGTACTTC. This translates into CASSDQTGFPYEQYF.

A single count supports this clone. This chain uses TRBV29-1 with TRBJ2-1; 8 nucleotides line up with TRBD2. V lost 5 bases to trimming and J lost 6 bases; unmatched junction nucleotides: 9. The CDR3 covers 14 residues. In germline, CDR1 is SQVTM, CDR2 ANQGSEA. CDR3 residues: CSVNSGTRGNEQFF. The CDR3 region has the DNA TGCAGCGTTAATTCCGGGACTAGGGGCAATGAGCAGTTCTTC.

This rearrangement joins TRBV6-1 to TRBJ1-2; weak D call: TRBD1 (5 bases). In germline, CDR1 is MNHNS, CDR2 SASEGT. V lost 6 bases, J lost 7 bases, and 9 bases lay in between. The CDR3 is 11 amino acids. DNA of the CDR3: TGTGCCAGCAGGGGGCCTTTTGGCTACACCTTC. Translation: CASRGPFGYTF.

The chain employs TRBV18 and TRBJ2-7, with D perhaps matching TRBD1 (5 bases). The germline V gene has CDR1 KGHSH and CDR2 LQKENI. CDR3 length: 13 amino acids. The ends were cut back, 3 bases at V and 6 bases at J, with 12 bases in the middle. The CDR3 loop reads CASSPQGPAEQYF. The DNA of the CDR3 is TGTGCCAGCTCACCGCAGGGTCCTGCCGAGCAGTACTTC.

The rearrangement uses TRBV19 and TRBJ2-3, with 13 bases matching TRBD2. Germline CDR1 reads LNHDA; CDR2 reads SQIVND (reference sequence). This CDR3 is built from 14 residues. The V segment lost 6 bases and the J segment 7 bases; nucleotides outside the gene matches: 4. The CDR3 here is CASRTSGGANTQYF. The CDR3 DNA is TGTGCCAGTAGAACTAGCGGGGGGGCGAATACGCAGTATTTT. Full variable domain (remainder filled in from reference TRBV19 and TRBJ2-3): DGGITQSPKYLFRKEGQNVTLSCEQNLNHDAMYWYRQDPGQGLRLIYYSQIVNDFQKGDIAEGYSVSREKKESFPLTVTSAQKNPTAFYLCASRTSGGANTQYFGPGTRLTVL.

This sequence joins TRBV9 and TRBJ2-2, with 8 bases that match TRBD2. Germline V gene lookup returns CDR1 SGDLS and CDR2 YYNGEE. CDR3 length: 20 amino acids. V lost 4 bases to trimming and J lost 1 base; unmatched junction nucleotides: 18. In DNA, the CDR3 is TGTGCCAGCAGCCCCCGTGCTCTTATCGGGGGGGCGTTGAACACCGGGGAGCTGTTTTTT. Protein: CASSPRALIGGALNTGELFF.

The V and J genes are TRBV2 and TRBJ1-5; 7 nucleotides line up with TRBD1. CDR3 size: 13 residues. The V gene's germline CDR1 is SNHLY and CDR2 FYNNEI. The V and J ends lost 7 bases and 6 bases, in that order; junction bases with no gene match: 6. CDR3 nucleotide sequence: TGTGCCAGCATCGACAGGGAATCTCAGCCCCAGCATTTT. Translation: CASIDRESQPQHF.

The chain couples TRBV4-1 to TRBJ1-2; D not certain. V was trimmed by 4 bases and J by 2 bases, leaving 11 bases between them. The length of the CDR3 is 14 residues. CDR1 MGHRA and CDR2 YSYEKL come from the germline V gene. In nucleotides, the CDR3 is TGCGCCAGCAGCCCCCAACAAGTGAACTATGGCTACACCTTC. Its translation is CASSPQQVNYGYTF.

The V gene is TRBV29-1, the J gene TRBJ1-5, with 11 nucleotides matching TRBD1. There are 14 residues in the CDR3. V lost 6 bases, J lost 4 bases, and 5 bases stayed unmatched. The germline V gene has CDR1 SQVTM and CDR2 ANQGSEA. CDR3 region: CSVGGQGDNQPQHF. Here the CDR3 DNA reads TGCAGCGTCGGGGGACAGGGGGATAATCAGCCCCAGCATTTT.

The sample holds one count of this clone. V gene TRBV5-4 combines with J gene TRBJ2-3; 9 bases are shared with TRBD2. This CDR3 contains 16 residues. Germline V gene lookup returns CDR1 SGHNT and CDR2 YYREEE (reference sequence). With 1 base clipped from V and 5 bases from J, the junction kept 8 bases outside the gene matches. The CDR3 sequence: CASSLSLAGLEDTQYF. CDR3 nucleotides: TGTGCCAGCAGCTTGTCTCTAGCGGGGCTGGAAGATACGCAGTATTTT.

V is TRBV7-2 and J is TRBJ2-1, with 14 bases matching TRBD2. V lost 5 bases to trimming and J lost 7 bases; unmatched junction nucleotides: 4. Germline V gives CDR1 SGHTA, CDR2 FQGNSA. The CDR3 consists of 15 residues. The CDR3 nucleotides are TGTGCCAGCAGCATAGGGACTAGCGGGAGAAATGAGCAGTTCTTC. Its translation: CASSIGTSGRNEQFF. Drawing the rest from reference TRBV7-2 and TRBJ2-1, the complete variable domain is GAGVSQSPSNKVTEKGKDVELRCDPISGHTALYWYRQSLGQGLEFLIYFQGNSAPDKSGLPSDRFSAERTGGSVSTLTIQRTQQEDSAVYLCASSIGTSGRNEQFFGPGTRLTVL.

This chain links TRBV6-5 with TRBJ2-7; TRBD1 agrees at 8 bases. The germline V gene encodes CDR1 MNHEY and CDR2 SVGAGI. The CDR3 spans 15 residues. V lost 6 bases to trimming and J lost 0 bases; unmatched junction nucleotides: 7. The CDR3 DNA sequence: TGTGCCAGCAGCAGCAGGGGGCGCAGCTCCTACGAGCAGTACTTC. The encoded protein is CASSSRGRSSYEQYF.

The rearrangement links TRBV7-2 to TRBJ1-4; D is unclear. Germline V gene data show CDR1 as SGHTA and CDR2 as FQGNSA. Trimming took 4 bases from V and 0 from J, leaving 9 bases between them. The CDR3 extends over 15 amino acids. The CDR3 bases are TGTGCCAGCAGCTCCTCACGAGCAACTAATGAAAAACTGTTTTTT. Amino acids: CASSSSRATNEKLFF.

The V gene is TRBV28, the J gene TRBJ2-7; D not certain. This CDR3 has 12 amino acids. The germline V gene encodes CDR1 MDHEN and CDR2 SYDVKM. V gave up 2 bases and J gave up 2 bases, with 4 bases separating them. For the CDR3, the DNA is TGTGCCAGCAGTTTAGCCACCTACGAGCAGTACTTC. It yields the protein CASSLATYEQYF.

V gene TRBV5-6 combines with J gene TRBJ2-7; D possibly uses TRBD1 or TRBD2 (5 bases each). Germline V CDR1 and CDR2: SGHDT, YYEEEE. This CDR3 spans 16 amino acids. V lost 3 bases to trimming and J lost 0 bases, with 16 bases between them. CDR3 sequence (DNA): TGTGCCAGCAGCTCCATAGGGACGGCCAGCTCCTACGAGCAGTACTTC. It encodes CASSSIGTASSYEQYF.

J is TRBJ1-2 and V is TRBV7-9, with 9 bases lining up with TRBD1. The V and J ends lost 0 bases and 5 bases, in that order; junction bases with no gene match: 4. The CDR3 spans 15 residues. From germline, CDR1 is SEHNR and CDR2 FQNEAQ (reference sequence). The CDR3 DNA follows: TGTGCCAGCAGCTTAGCAGGGGGACAGGGTTATGGCTACACCTTC. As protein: CASSLAGGQGYGYTF. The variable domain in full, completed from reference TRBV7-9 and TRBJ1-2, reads DTGVSQNPRHKITKRGQNVTFRCDPISEHNRLYWYRQTLGQGPEFLTYFQNEAQLEKSRLLSDRFSAERPKGSFSTLEIQRTEQGDSAMYLCASSLAGGQGYGYTFGSGTRLTVV.